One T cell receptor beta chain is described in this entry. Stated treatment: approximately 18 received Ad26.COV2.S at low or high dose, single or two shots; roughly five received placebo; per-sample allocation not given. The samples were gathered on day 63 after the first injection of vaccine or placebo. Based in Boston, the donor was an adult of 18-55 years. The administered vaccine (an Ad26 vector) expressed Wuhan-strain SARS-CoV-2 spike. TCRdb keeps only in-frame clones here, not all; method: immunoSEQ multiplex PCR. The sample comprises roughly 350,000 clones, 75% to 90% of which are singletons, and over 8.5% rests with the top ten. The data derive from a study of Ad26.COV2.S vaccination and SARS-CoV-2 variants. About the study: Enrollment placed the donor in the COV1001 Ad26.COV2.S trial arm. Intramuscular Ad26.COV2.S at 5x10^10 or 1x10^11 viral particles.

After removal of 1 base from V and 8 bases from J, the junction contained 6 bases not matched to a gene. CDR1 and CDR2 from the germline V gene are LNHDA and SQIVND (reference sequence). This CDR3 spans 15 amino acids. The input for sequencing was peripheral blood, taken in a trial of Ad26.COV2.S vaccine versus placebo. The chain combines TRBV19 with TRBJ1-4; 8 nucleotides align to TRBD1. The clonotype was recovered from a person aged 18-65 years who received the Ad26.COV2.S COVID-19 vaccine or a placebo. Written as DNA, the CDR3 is TGTGCCAGTAGTATAGTCAACAGGGGGGAAGAAAAACTGTTTTTT. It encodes CASSIVNRGEEKLFF.